This passage covers 20 T cell receptor beta chains from one sample sequenced in a study of blood T cell repertoires in COVID-19 (dated by TCRdb to the early 2020s). Receptor libraries were prepared by the immunoSEQ multiplex PCR assay. This is the immuneACCESS table as TCRdb keeps it, with only in-frame sequences that have V and J called. A part of the clones is gone; compared with another copy, unresolved V genes explain less than half, and the rest is unexplained. The sample yields a few hundred thousand clones; more than 85% were counted once. Almost 3% of the sample is held by the ten biggest clonotypes. Sequences were obtained from PBMCs or T cells enriched from blood (not recorded which). Source of these receptors: a woman aged 25 to 45 who had recovered from COVID-19.

The chain carries TRBV12-5 and TRBJ1-3; D unclear. The CDR3 covers 16 residues. V shed 0 bases and J shed 4 bases, with 13 bases lying between them. CDR1 and CDR2 from the germline V gene are LGHNT and FRNRAP. The CDR3 spells CASGLVLGPQGNTIYF. DNA for the CDR3: TGTGCTAGTGGTTTGGTTTTGGGCCCACAAGGAAACACCATATATTTT. The whole variable domain, filled in from reference TRBV12-5 and TRBJ1-3, reads DARVTQTPRHKVTEMGQEVTMRCQPILGHNTVFWYRQTMMQGLELLAYFRNRAPLDDSGMPKDRFSAEMPDATLATLKIQPSEPRDSAVYFCASGLVLGPQGNTIYFGEGSWLTVV.

V usage is TRBV27 and J usage is TRBJ1-5; D unclear. V was cut by 5 bases and J by 4 bases, with 15 bases left in between. This CDR3 has 15 amino acids. Germline CDR1 and CDR2: MNHEY and SMNVEV (reference sequence). The CDR3 spells CASSVEGRLNQPQHF. The CDR3 nucleotides are TGTGCCAGCAGTGTGGAGGGTCGTTTAAATCAGCCCCAGCATTTT.

This clone was seen a few times. The J gene is TRBJ2-7, the V gene TRBV5-1; 11 nucleotides match TRBD2. V shed 3 bases and J 3 bases; nucleotides not matched to a gene: 5. The CDR3 runs 15 residues. CDR1 SGHRS and CDR2 YFSETQ come from the germline V gene. CDR3 nucleotides: TGCGCCAGCAGCTGGGGACTAGCGGAATACTACGAGCAGTACTTC. Translation gives CASSWGLAEYYEQYF.

The chain employs TRBV19 and TRBJ2-6, with a weak D call TRBD1 (6 bases). Trimming pared 5 bases from V and 4 bases from J, leaving 15 bases between. CDR3 length equals 16 residues. CDR1 and CDR2 from the germline V gene are LNHDA and SQIVND (reference sequence). For the CDR3, the DNA is TGTGCCAGTAGTGGACAGTCAATGCCGGGGGCCAACGTCCTGACTTTC. Protein: CASSGQSMPGANVLTF.

The rearrangement joins TRBV7-8 to TRBJ2-3, with D perhaps matching TRBD1 (5 bases). Germline V lookup: CDR1 SGHVS, CDR2 FQNEAQ. With 2 bases removed from V and 9 bases from J, the gap between germline ends came to 9 bases. The CDR3 has 12 residues. The CDR3 bases are TGTGCCAGCAGCTTAACTCCAGGGACGCAGTATTTT. As protein: CASSLTPGTQYF.

This chain uses TRBV19 with TRBJ2-7; TRBD1 aligns across 9 bases. This CDR3 has 13 amino acids. The germline gives CDR1 LNHDA, CDR2 SQIVND (reference sequence). V was clipped by 6 bases and J by 4 bases; unmatched bases: 4. The CDR3 sequence is CASSTGTGYEQYF. CDR3 nucleotides: TGTGCCAGTAGCACCGGGACAGGGTACGAGCAGTACTTC.

This rearrangement joins TRBV3-1 (or the pseudogene TRBV3-2) to TRBJ1-2; no clear D. CDR1 is LGHDT, CDR2 YNNKEL, per germline (reference sequence). The CDR3 runs 14 residues. Trimming took off 1 base at V and 4 bases at J, with 10 bases between the two ends. This CDR3 reads CASSQGITGYGYTF. CDR3 nucleotides: TGTGCCAGCAGCCAAGGCATAACGGGCTATGGCTACACCTTC.

J is TRBJ1-1 and V is TRBV18; 8 nucleotides agree with TRBD1. This CDR3 is built from 14 residues. The V segment lost 6 bases and the J segment 1 base; nucleotides outside the gene matches: 4. Germline assignment: CDR1 KGHSH and CDR2 LQKENI. CDR3 bases: TGTGCCAGCTCCAGGACAGGGACGAACACTGAAGCTTTCTTT. Its protein product is CASSRTGTNTEAFF.

CDR3 in DNA: TGTGCCAGCAGCAAAAACCGTTCGTTACAGGGGTGGAACACTGAAGCTTTCTTT. Its protein is CASSKNRSLQGWNTEAFF. The chain carries TRBV21-1 and TRBJ1-1; the DNA was not compared with TRBD1, the D call given in the table. TRBV21-1 is labeled a pseudogene. The CDR3 sequence is 18 residues long.

V usage is TRBV5-4 and J usage is TRBJ1-2, with TRBD1 matching 10 bases. Germline V gives CDR1 SGHNT, CDR2 YYREEE (reference sequence). The V and J ends lost 4 bases and 5 bases, in that order; junction bases with no gene match: 11. The CDR3 totals 16 residues. The CDR3 loop reads CASSPPGTGARYGYTF. Here the CDR3 DNA reads TGTGCCAGCAGCCCCCCCGGGACAGGGGCGAGGTATGGCTACACCTTC.

The rearrangement uses TRBV5-6 and TRBJ2-7; 11 nucleotides agree with TRBD1. The CDR3 covers 15 residues. Losses at the gene ends were 4 bases for V and 2 bases for J; bases not matched to a gene: 5. CDR1 and CDR2 (germline): SGHDT, YYEEEE. Written as DNA, the CDR3 is TGTGCCAGCAGCCGAAGGGACAGGGGGACCTACGAGCAGTACTTC. It yields the protein CASSRRDRGTYEQYF. Looking up the rest from reference TRBV5-6 and TRBJ2-7 gives the full variable domain: DAGVTQSPTHLIKTRGQQVTLRCSPKSGHDTVSWYQQALGQGPQFIFQYYEEEERQRGNFPDRFSGHQFPNYSSELNVNALLLGDSALYLCASSRRDRGTYEQYFGPGTRLTVT.

The genes are TRBV6-5 and TRBJ2-1; D perhaps matches TRBD2 (5 bases). The ends were cut back, 6 bases at V and 16 bases at J, with 16 bases in the middle. Germline V gives CDR1 MNHEY, CDR2 SVGAGI. There are 11 residues in the CDR3. CDR3 sequence: CASSSSSNDFF. The CDR3 coding sequence is TGTGCCAGCAGCTCTTCTAGCAATGATTTCTTC.

The genes are TRBV6-5 and TRBJ1-2; 7 positions match TRBD1. The germline CDR1 and CDR2 sequences are MNHEY and SVGAGI. V dropped 5 bases and J dropped 3; count of bases not matched to a gene: 9. CDR3 length: 15 residues. CDR3: CASSPTGQAYYGYTF. The CDR3 DNA follows: TGTGCCAGCAGTCCCACTGGACAGGCCTACTATGGCTACACCTTC.

The rearrangement joins TRBV7-6 to TRBJ2-7, with 7 nucleotides matching TRBD1. The CDR3 totals 18 residues. Germline CDR1 reads SGHVS; CDR2 reads FNYEAQ. The ends lost 2 bases at V and 3 bases at J; junction bases unmatched: 16. CDR3: CASSLRQGVVNTYYEQYF. CDR3 sequence (DNA): TGTGCCAGCAGCTTAAGACAGGGAGTGGTGAATACCTACTACGAGCAGTACTTC.

The rearrangement links TRBV3-1 (or the pseudogene TRBV3-2) to TRBJ2-1, with a possible D match to TRBD2 (6 bases). Germline lookup yields CDR1 LGHDT and CDR2 YNNKEL (reference sequence). Trimming removed 2 bases at V and 8 bases at J, with 10 bases between. The CDR3 runs to 13 residues. The CDR3 sequence is CASSQLASDEQFF. CDR3 coding DNA: TGTGCCAGCAGCCAACTAGCGTCCGATGAGCAGTTCTTC.

The chain links TRBV5-4 to TRBJ1-1, with 12 bases fitting TRBD1. Germline V lookup: CDR1 SGHNT, CDR2 YYREEE (reference sequence). The junction had 5 bases not matched to a gene; V was cut back by 3 bases and J by 5 bases. The CDR3 runs 15 residues. The CDR3 loop is CASSSRDRGQTEAFF. CDR3 sequence (DNA): TGTGCCAGCAGCTCCCGGGACAGGGGGCAAACTGAAGCTTTCTTT. Together with reference TRBV5-4 and TRBJ1-1, the CDR3 gives the full variable domain: ETGVTQSPTHLIKTRGQQVTLRCSSQSGHNTVSWYQQALGQGPQFIFQYYREEENGRGNFPPRFSGLQFPNYSSELNVNALELDDSALYLCASSSRDRGQTEAFFGQGTRLTVV.

The V and J genes are TRBV7-9 and TRBJ1-2, with a possible D match to TRBD1 (5 bases). Trimming removed 2 bases from V and 2 bases from J, with 9 bases in between. This CDR3 has 14 residues. CDR1 is SEHNR, CDR2 FQNEAQ, per germline (reference sequence). Here the CDR3 reads CASSLFPGNYGYTF. The CDR3, as DNA: TGTGCCAGCAGCTTATTCCCAGGGAACTATGGCTACACCTTC.

The CDR3 bases are TGTGCCACCAGCAAGGGGGAAAACTATGGCTACACCTTC. Translating gives CATSKGENYGYTF. The chain is built from TRBV24-1 and TRBJ1-2; tentatively, D is TRBD1 (6 bases). From germline, CDR1 is KGHDR and CDR2 SFDVKD. The CDR3 extends over 13 amino acids. The ends were cut back, 7 bases at V and 2 bases at J, with 10 bases in the middle.

This CDR3 is CASSSQSLSYNEQFF. The CDR3, as DNA: TGTGCCAGTAGTAGCCAGTCCCTCTCCTACAATGAGCAGTTCTTC. The V and J genes are TRBV19 and TRBJ2-1; D gene ambiguous. Trimming stripped 4 bases from V and 0 bases from J, with 10 bases between. Per germline, CDR1 LNHDA and CDR2 SQIVND (reference sequence). The CDR3 contains 15 residues.

This clone was picked up one time. This chain connects TRBV11-2 to TRBJ2-6, with a weak D call TRBD1 (6 bases). Germline V gene sequence: CDR1 SGHAT, CDR2 FQNNGV. The CDR3 loop spans 18 amino acids. Trimming cost V 4 bases and J 0 bases, with 16 bases left between them. This CDR3 reads CASSSDSQFYSGANVLTF. In DNA, the CDR3 is TGTGCCAGCAGCTCGGACAGCCAATTTTACTCTGGGGCCAACGTCCTGACTTTC.